This passage covers 32 T cell receptor beta chains from one sample sequenced in a study of cytomegalovirus exposure and HLA in healthy donors. The PCR used 60 Vbeta and 13 Jbeta primers. Using immunoSEQ multiplex PCR, the repertoire was profiled, and TCRdb retains in-frame clones only, with some absent. The table includes roughly 100,000 clones, around 72% detected once. Source material: PBMCs. The receptors originated from a man younger than 35 in good health and CMV-seropositive.

This clone was observed once. The chain is built from TRBV23-1 and TRBJ2-1; D not resolved. TRBV23-1 is placed among ORFs of uncertain function. The CDR3 runs to 11 residues. V lost 8 bases to trimming and J lost 7 bases, with 9 bases between them. Here the CDR3 DNA reads TGCGCCAGCGAGACTGTAAATGAGCAGTTCTTC. It translates to CASETVNEQFF.

The genes are TRBV28 and TRBJ1-4; weak D call: TRBD1 (6 bases). This CDR3 is 15 amino acids long. Trimming took off 4 bases at V and 8 bases at J, with 17 bases between the two ends. CDR1 is MDHEN, CDR2 SYDVKM, per germline. CDR3 in amino acids: CASSSKGGQPEKLFF. CDR3 nucleotides: TGTGCCAGCAGTTCTAAGGGGGGGCAGCCGGAAAAACTGTTTTTT.

The chain carries TRBV9 and TRBJ1-6; D perhaps matches TRBD1 (6 bases). The CDR3 consists of 15 residues. The V gene's germline CDR1 is SGDLS and CDR2 YYNGEE. V was pared by 1 base and J by 8 bases, with 13 bases between. CDR3 bases: TGTGCCAGCAGCGTAAAGGGACATGAGGATTCACCCCTCCACTTT. This codes for CASSVKGHEDSPLHF.

This clone appeared a few times. The rearrangement links TRBV7-2 to TRBJ1-2; 11 bases line up with TRBD1. Germline-derived CDR1 and CDR2 are SGHTA and FQGNSA. V was pared by 6 bases and J by 4 bases, with 4 bases of the junction left unmatched. This CDR3 region has 14 residues. The CDR3 coding sequence is TGTGCCAGCAGTTCGGACAGGGGGCCCTATGGCTACACCTTC. Translation gives CASSSDRGPYGYTF.

This clone was detected a few times. The chain joins TRBV29-1 to TRBJ2-2, with TRBD2 as a possible D gene (5 bases). The CDR3 extends over 12 amino acids. Looked up from germline, CDR1 is SQVTM and CDR2 is ANQGSEA. Deletions cut 1 base from V and 7 bases from J, with 7 bases between. CDR3 in DNA: TGCAGCGTTGAAGTGGGAGTCGGGGAGCTGTTTTTT. The encoded protein is CSVEVGVGELFF.

V gene TRBV7-2 combines with J gene TRBJ2-7, with TRBD1 matching 11 bases. The CDR3 extends over 14 amino acids. Germline values: CDR1 SGHTA, CDR2 FQGNSA. The V and J ends lost 4 bases and 4 bases, in that order; junction bases with no gene match: 3. The chain's CDR3 is CASSSGTGGYEQYF. CDR3 nucleotides: TGTGCCAGCAGCTCAGGGACAGGGGGTTACGAGCAGTACTTC.

The V and J genes are TRBV6-4 and TRBJ2-2; TRBD2 matches 9 bases. The CDR3 is made up of 15 amino acids. With V trimmed by 3 bases and J by 2 bases, 1 base remained unmatched. From germline, CDR1 is MRHNA and CDR2 SNTAGT. CDR3 sequence (DNA): TGTGCCAGCAGTGAGCGGGGGGGCAACACCGGGGAGCTGTTTTTT. Translation gives CASSERGGNTGELFF.

This sequence joins TRBV11-2 and TRBJ2-7; perhaps TRBD1 as D (6 bases). This CDR3 is built from 16 residues. With 0 bases removed from V and 3 bases from J, the gap between germline ends came to 15 bases. Germline CDR1 reads SGHAT; CDR2 reads FQNNGV. The DNA for the CDR3 is TGTGCCAGCAGCTTAGAAAATTACAGGGTTGACTACGAGCAGTACTTC. As protein: CASSLENYRVDYEQYF.

This clone appeared a single time. The J gene is TRBJ1-3, the V gene TRBV19, with D unclear. Per germline, CDR1 LNHDA and CDR2 SQIVND (reference sequence). The length of the CDR3 is 11 residues. The V end lost 11 bases, the J end lost 4 bases, and 9 bases lay between the germline ends. The CDR3 region is CAAREGNTIYF. The CDR3 coding sequence is TGTGCCGCAAGGGAGGGAAACACCATATATTTT.

The rearrangement links TRBV4-1 to TRBJ2-3; 14 positions agree with TRBD2. CDR3 length equals 19 residues. Losses at the gene ends were 4 bases for V and 4 bases for J; bases not matched to a gene: 13. Germline V gene lookup returns CDR1 MGHRA and CDR2 YSYEKL. In DNA form, the CDR3 reads TGCGCCAGCAGCCCCGGACTAGCGGGGGGCCTTTTCGGGGCAGATACGCAGTATTTT. This encodes CASSPGLAGGLFGADTQYF.

The chain joins TRBV19 to TRBJ1-1; D is perhaps TRBD1 (6 bases). CDR3 length: 14 residues. Per the germline V gene, CDR1 is LNHDA and CDR2 is SQIVND (reference sequence). Trimming took off 3 bases at V and 1 base at J, with 9 bases between the two ends. CDR3 bases: TGTGCCAGTAGTATCGGGACAAAGAACACTGAAGCTTTCTTT. Encoded protein: CASSIGTKNTEAFF.

The chain is built from TRBV10-3 and TRBJ2-2, with D tentatively TRBD2 (6 bases). Germline V gives CDR1 ENHRY, CDR2 SYGVKD. V was shortened by 4 bases and J by 0 bases, with 12 bases between the two germline ends. The length of the CDR3 is 16 residues. CDR3 loop: CAISGPAGSNTGELFF. The CDR3 region has the DNA TGTGCCATCAGTGGTCCTGCGGGGTCGAACACCGGGGAGCTGTTTTTT.

This clone was observed once. The J gene is TRBJ1-1, the V gene TRBV9; 11 bases match TRBD1. In germline, CDR1 is SGDLS, CDR2 YYNGEE. Losses at the gene ends were 0 bases for V and 10 bases for J; bases not matched to a gene: 2. CDR3 length: 13 residues. CDR3 nucleotides: TGTGCCAGCAGCGTAGCTGGGACAGGGGGAGCTTTCTTT. This gives the protein CASSVAGTGGAFF. Full variable domain (rest looked up from reference TRBV9 and TRBJ1-1): DSGVTQTPKHLITATGQRVTLRCSPRSGDLSVYWYQQSLDQGLQFLIQYYNGEERAKGNILERFSAQQFPDLHSELNLSSLELGDSALYFCASSVAGTGGAFFGQGTRLTVV.

This rearrangement joins TRBV19 to TRBJ1-2; D not certain. The V end lost 5 bases, the J end lost 4 bases, and 11 bases lay between the germline ends. CDR1 and CDR2 (germline): LNHDA, SQIVND (reference sequence). The CDR3 totals 13 residues. The CDR3 nucleotides are TGTGCCAGTAGTGAGATGGGCTTCTATGGCTACACCTTC. This codes for CASSEMGFYGYTF. The entire variable domain, with the rest obtained from reference TRBV19 and TRBJ1-2, is as follows: DGGITQSPKYLFRKEGQNVTLSCEQNLNHDAMYWYRQDPGQGLRLIYYSQIVNDFQKGDIAEGYSVSREKKESFPLTVTSAQKNPTAFYLCASSEMGFYGYTFGSGTRLTVV.

The CDR3 DNA reads TGTGCCAGTAGTTTAGCGGGGTCCTCCTACAATGAGCAGTTCTTC. Its protein is CASSLAGSSYNEQFF. The rearrangement links TRBV19 to TRBJ2-1; TRBD2 aligns across 8 bases. Germline CDR1 is LNHDA and CDR2 is SQIVND (reference sequence). Trimming at V came to 5 bases and at J to 0 bases, leaving 3 bases not matched to a gene. The CDR3 has 15 residues.

This chain joins TRBV6-1 and TRBJ1-5; 10 bases match TRBD1. The CDR3 has 14 amino acids. Germline V gene sequence: CDR1 MNHNS, CDR2 SASEGT. With 8 bases clipped from V and 2 bases from J, the junction kept 3 bases outside the gene matches. CDR3 sequence (DNA): TGTGCCAGCGACAGGGGGCCTGGCAATCAGCCCCAGCATTTT. It specifies CASDRGPGNQPQHF.

This clone is a singleton in its sample. This chain connects TRBV10-3 to TRBJ2-1; 8 nucleotides align to TRBD2. The V gene end was trimmed by 7 bases and the J gene end by 6 bases; junction bases not matched to a gene: 8. CDR1 is ENHRY and CDR2 is SYGVKD in the germline V gene. The CDR3 extends over 14 amino acids. CDR3 region: CAIKAGGLPNEQFF. In DNA, the CDR3 is TGTGCCATCAAGGCGGGGGGCCTGCCCAATGAGCAGTTCTTC.

The chain links TRBV6-6 to TRBJ1-6; D gene unclear. Germline CDR1 reads MNHNY; CDR2 reads SVGAGI (reference sequence). The CDR3 is 13 residues long. V was pared by 5 bases and J by 10 bases, with 12 bases between. CDR3 in DNA: TGTGCCAGCAGTGACGGTGCGGGATCACCCCTCCACTTT. It translates to CASSDGAGSPLHF.

The genes are TRBV19 and TRBJ2-7; 7 bases fit TRBD1. The CDR3 is made up of 15 amino acids. In germline, CDR1 is LNHDA, CDR2 SQIVND (reference sequence). V lost 5 bases to trimming and J lost 0 bases; unmatched junction nucleotides: 7. In nucleotides, the CDR3 is TGTGCCAGTAGTCAACCGGGACAGATCTCCTACGAGCAGTACTTC. Its protein is CASSQPGQISYEQYF.

The chain couples TRBV28 to TRBJ1-1, with D possibly TRBD1 on 6 matching bases. The CDR3 spans 14 residues. Trimming removed 3 bases at V and 2 bases at J, with 10 bases between. The germline gives CDR1 MDHEN, CDR2 SYDVKM. The CDR3 DNA reads TGTGCCAGCAGTTTTCAGGGGTTAAACACTGAAGCTTTCTTT. Protein: CASSFQGLNTEAFF. Full variable domain (missing parts from reference TRBV28 and TRBJ1-1): DVKVTQSSRYLVKRTGEKVFLECVQDMDHENMFWYRQDPGLGLRLIYFSYDVKMKEKGDIPEGYSVSREKKERFSLILESASTNQTSMYLCASSFQGLNTEAFFGQGTRLTVV.

The chain joins TRBV30 to TRBJ1-2; D uncertain. The CDR3 loop spans 10 amino acids. The germline V and J ends were trimmed by 3 bases and 8 bases, with 7 bases remaining between them. Looked up from germline, CDR1 is GTSNPN and CDR2 is SVGIG (reference sequence). The CDR3 sequence is CAWRARGYTF. Here the CDR3 DNA reads TGTGCCTGGAGGGCTAGGGGCTACACCTTC.

CDR3 region: CASSMVGQPLEQYF. DNA for the CDR3: TGTGCCTCCTCAATGGTGGGGCAACCCTTGGAGCAGTACTTC. V usage is TRBV2 and J usage is TRBJ2-7; maybe TRBD1 (5 bases). This CDR3 is 14 amino acids long. Germline loops: CDR1 SNHLY, CDR2 FYNNEI. V was pared by 11 bases and J by 7 bases, with 24 bases between. The full variable domain, its missing parts supplied by reference TRBV2 and TRBJ2-7, is EPEVTQTPSHQVTQMGQEVILRCVPISNHLYFYWYRQILGQKVEFLVSFYNNEISEKSEIFDDQFSVERPDGSNFTLKIRSTKLEDSAMYFCASSMVGQPLEQYFGPGTRLTVT.

A remark on this clone: The junction shows a germline mismatch at one end, possibly a read error. This rearrangement joins TRBV19 to TRBJ2-3; a possible D gene is TRBD2 (5 bases). This CDR3 is 13 amino acids long. Germline CDR1 and CDR2: LNHDA and SQIVND (reference sequence). The CDR3: CASRQSLAETQYF. For the CDR3, the DNA is TGTGCCAGTAGACAGTCCCTAGCAGAGACGCAGTATTTT.

The CDR3 protein is CASSPPTQTYEQYF. DNA of the CDR3: TGCGCCAGCAGCCCACCGACACAAACCTACGAGCAGTACTTC. V gene TRBV4-1 combines with J gene TRBJ2-7; D gene ambiguous. This CDR3 comprises 14 residues. V was trimmed by 4 bases and J by 2 bases, leaving 12 bases between them. Germline values: CDR1 MGHRA, CDR2 YSYEKL.

The chain carries TRBV18 and TRBJ1-1, with D uncertain. This CDR3 has 12 residues. The germline V and J ends were trimmed by 2 bases and 6 bases, with 7 bases remaining between them. Germline V gene sequence: CDR1 KGHSH, CDR2 LQKENI. CDR3 nucleotides: TGTGCCAGCTCACCAATTCAGGCTGAAGCTTTCTTT. It encodes CASSPIQAEAFF. Based on the CDR3 plus reference TRBV18 and TRBJ1-1, the full variable domain is NAGVMQNPRHLVRRRGQEARLRCSPMKGHSHVYWYRQLPEEGLKFMVYLQKENIIDESGMPKERFSAEFPKEGPSILRIQQVVRGDSAAYFCASSPIQAEAFFGQGTRLTVV.

The chain recombines TRBV4-1 with TRBJ2-5, with D possibly matching TRBD1 (5 bases). Trimming took off 0 bases at V and 4 bases at J, with 12 bases between the two ends. Germline CDR1 and CDR2: MGHRA and YSYEKL. This CDR3 is 15 amino acids long. As DNA, the CDR3 is TGCGCCAGCAGCCAAGATTGGGGCATGGGAGAGACCCAGTACTTC. The encoded protein is CASSQDWGMGETQYF.

This clone is a singleton in its sample. The chain is built from TRBV28 and TRBJ1-6; a weak D match, TRBD1 (5 bases). Germline V lookup: CDR1 MDHEN, CDR2 SYDVKM. Deletions cut 6 bases from V and 7 bases from J, with 16 bases between. This CDR3 is 15 amino acids long. The CDR3 reads CASSSLGGLNSPLHF. CDR3 DNA: TGTGCCAGCAGCAGCTTGGGGGGGTTGAATTCACCCCTCCACTTT.

The chain recombines TRBV27 with TRBJ2-7; TRBD1 aligns across 9 bases. The CDR3 extends over 13 amino acids. In germline, CDR1 is MNHEY, CDR2 SMNVEV (reference sequence). Germline trimming cut 6 bases from V and 2 bases from J; bases unmatched to any gene: 2. The CDR3 reads CASRGTGTYEQYF. For the CDR3, the DNA is TGTGCCAGCAGGGGGACAGGGACCTACGAGCAGTACTTC.

The chain couples TRBV10-1 to TRBJ1-1; D perhaps matches TRBD1 (5 bases). This CDR3 is 13 amino acids long. Trimming pared 7 bases from V and 3 bases from J, leaving 12 bases between. From germline, CDR1 is WNHNN and CDR2 SYGVQD (reference sequence). The CDR3 loop is CASKSARDTEAFF. The CDR3 nucleotides are TGCGCCAGCAAAAGTGCCAGGGACACTGAAGCTTTCTTT.

This chain links TRBV19 with TRBJ1-1; no reliable D call. CDR1 and CDR2 from the germline V gene are LNHDA and SQIVND (reference sequence). The CDR3 runs to 12 residues. Trimming left V 3 bases short and J 11 bases short, with 13 bases between. The chain's CDR3 is CASSMGGRSAFF. The CDR3 DNA follows: TGTGCCAGTAGTATGGGCGGGAGATCGGCTTTCTTT.

The CDR3 spells CASSQDGPGQNTEAFF. In nucleotides, the CDR3 is TGCGCCAGCAGCCAAGATGGCCCAGGACAAAACACTGAAGCTTTCTTT. The chain has TRBV4-1 and TRBJ1-1; TRBD1 is a possible D gene (5 bases). The CDR3 runs 16 residues. Germline V gene lookup returns CDR1 MGHRA and CDR2 YSYEKL. V dropped 0 bases and J dropped 2 bases, with 13 bases sitting between them.

V usage is TRBV5-4 and J usage is TRBJ2-3; TRBD2 matches 7 bases. Germline V gene sequence: CDR1 SGHNT, CDR2 YYREEE (reference sequence). Germline trimming cut 1 base from V and 2 bases from J; bases unmatched to any gene: 10. The CDR3 runs 17 residues. CDR3 residues: CASSLPPGGGLTDTQYF. CDR3 nucleotide sequence: TGTGCCAGCAGCTTGCCACCCGGCGGGGGTCTCACAGATACGCAGTATTTT.